These 26 T cell receptor beta chains came from one sample sequenced in a study of T-cell reconstitution after alpha-beta-depleted transplantation in children. TCRbeta library preparation incorporated unique molecular identifiers. TCRdb re-derived calls from the PCR reads in MiXCR, one entry per CDR3 protein. The table shows roughly 610,000 distinct CDR3 sequences, with about 11% occurring only once. Material: PBMCs from the stem cell graft donor, obtained from the stem cell graft. These receptors all come from a human donor who donated a stem cell graft to a child with acute myeloid leukemia.

This clonotype has more than one count but fewer than ten. This rearrangement joins TRBV20-1 to TRBJ1-4, with D perhaps TRBD1 (5 bases). The CDR3 length is 12 residues. V lost 8 bases, J lost 7 bases, and 14 bases lay in between. Germline V gene data show CDR1 as DFQATT and CDR2 as SNEGSKA (reference sequence). The CDR3 here is CSPYGGGEKLFF. CDR3 sequence (DNA): TGCAGTCCTTACGGGGGGGGTGAAAAACTGTTTTTT.

At least ten counts were recorded for this clonotype. The chain links TRBV5-1 to TRBJ2-3, with 10 bases aligning to TRBD2. The V gene's germline CDR1 is SGHRS and CDR2 YFSETQ. This CDR3 is built from 16 residues. The ends lost 5 bases at V and 6 bases at J; junction bases unmatched: 12. CDR3 residues: CASSSGLAIRGDTQYF. The CDR3 region has the DNA TGCGCCAGCAGTTCGGGACTAGCGATCAGGGGGGATACGCAGTATTTT.

This clonotype was recorded many times. V and J are TRBV6-5 and TRBJ2-5; 10 bases are shared with TRBD2. Germline lookup yields CDR1 MNHEY and CDR2 SVGAGI. CDR3 length equals 17 residues. The V and J ends lost 0 bases and 5 bases, in that order; junction bases with no gene match: 9. CDR3 in amino acids: CASSYSNLGLAKETQYF. The CDR3 nucleotides are TGTGCCAGCAGTTACTCGAATCTGGGACTAGCGAAGGAGACCCAGTACTTC.

This clonotype was seen repeatedly, ten times or more. The rearrangement links TRBV29-1 to TRBJ2-1; 9 bases align to TRBD1. This CDR3 has 12 amino acids. V shed 6 bases, J shed 8 bases, and the junction held 5 bases outside the gene matches. Germline-derived CDR1 and CDR2 are SQVTM and ANQGSEA. CDR3 loop: CSVDRGRDEQFF. CDR3 DNA: TGCAGCGTCGACAGGGGGAGGGATGAGCAGTTCTTC.

This clonotype has just a few counts. This sequence joins TRBV7-6 and TRBJ2-1; D unclear. Germline V gene data show CDR1 as SGHVS and CDR2 as FNYEAQ. The CDR3 runs to 15 residues. V was cut by 5 bases and J by 0 bases, with 11 bases left in between. CDR3 DNA sequence: TGTGCCAGCAGCCATCTCATGAGCTCCTACAATGAGCAGTTCTTC. Translation gives CASSHLMSSYNEQFF. Drawing the rest from reference TRBV7-6 and TRBJ2-1, the complete variable domain is GAGVSQSPRYKVTKRGQDVALRCDPISGHVSLYWYRQALGQGPEFLTYFNYEAQQDKSGLPNDRFSAERPEGSISTLTIQRTEQRDSAMYRCASSHLMSSYNEQFFGPGTRLTVL.

This clonotype was counted ten times or more. The rearrangement joins TRBV7-2 to TRBJ2-5, with D tentatively TRBD2 (6 bases). V lost 7 bases, J lost 2 bases, and 14 bases lay in between. The CDR3 sequence is 14 residues long. The germline V gene encodes CDR1 SGHTA and CDR2 FQGNSA. CDR3 sequence: CASTIGRGQETQYF. The CDR3 DNA sequence: TGTGCCAGCACCATAGGACGGGGGCAAGAGACCCAGTACTTC. The variable domain in full, with the rest retrieved from reference TRBV7-2 and TRBJ2-5, is GAGVSQSPSNKVTEKGKDVELRCDPISGHTALYWYRQSLGQGLEFLIYFQGNSAPDKSGLPSDRFSAERTGGSVSTLTIQRTQQEDSAVYLCASTIGRGQETQYFGPGTRLLVL.

In this sample, this clonotype turned up many times. V is TRBV6-5 and J is TRBJ2-3; 9 bases match TRBD1. The V segment lost 6 bases and the J segment 5 bases; nucleotides outside the gene matches: 6. The CDR3 loop spans 14 amino acids. CDR1 MNHEY and CDR2 SVGAGI come from the germline V gene. CDR3 sequence: CASRRDRVIDTQYF. The CDR3 DNA reads TGTGCCAGCAGGAGGGACAGGGTGATAGATACGCAGTATTTT.

This clonotype turned up a few times. The chain carries TRBV6-6 and TRBJ2-7; 7 nucleotides align to TRBD2. Looked up from germline, CDR1 is MNHNY and CDR2 is SVGAGI (reference sequence). This CDR3 contains 13 residues. V gave up 6 bases and J gave up 3 bases; unmatched junction bases: 5. The CDR3 coding sequence is TGTGCCAGCAGGGGGGGGTCAGGCTACGAGCAGTACTTC. This codes for CASRGGSGYEQYF.

CDR3 sequence: CATSVGDRGHTDTQYF. Here the CDR3 DNA reads TGTGCCACCAGTGTTGGGGACAGGGGGCACACAGATACGCAGTATTTT. V is TRBV24-1 and J is TRBJ2-3; 12 bases are a match to TRBD1. V was pared by 5 bases and J by 2 bases, with 4 bases of the junction left unmatched. The germline CDR1 and CDR2 sequences are KGHDR and SFDVKD. This CDR3 spans 16 amino acids.

This clonotype has just a few counts. The V call is TRBV10-3, the J call TRBJ2-1; no clear D. From germline, CDR1 is ENHRY and CDR2 SYGVKD. There are 14 residues in the CDR3. Trimming shortened V by 1 base and J by 8 bases, and 12 bases separated the two germline ends. Here the CDR3 reads CAISELGAVDEQFF. The DNA for the CDR3 is TGTGCCATCAGTGAGTTAGGCGCCGTGGATGAGCAGTTCTTC.

The gene calls are TRBV20-1 and TRBJ2-3; 9 nucleotides match TRBD2. V was pared by 7 bases and J by 2 bases, with 13 bases of the junction left unmatched. Germline V CDR1 and CDR2: DFQATT, SNEGSKA (reference sequence). The CDR3 extends over 16 amino acids. Here the CDR3 DNA reads TGCAGTGTCACCCTATCGGGACTAGCTGCCACAGATACGCAGTATTTT. Translated, it gives CSVTLSGLAATDTQYF.

There are many counts of this clonotype. The rearrangement uses TRBV4-3 and TRBJ2-7; D gene unclear. Germline V gives CDR1 LGHNA, CDR2 YSLEER. This CDR3 contains 14 residues. Between the trimmed V and J ends, which lost 0 bases and 2 bases, there was a span of 8 bases. The CDR3 is CASSQDWSAYEQYF. The CDR3 coding sequence is TGCGCCAGCAGCCAAGACTGGTCGGCCTACGAGCAGTACTTC.

This clonotype was observed a handful of times. This chain uses TRBV4-2 with TRBJ2-1; 11 bases map to TRBD1. Trimming removed 1 base from V and 6 bases from J; junction bases left unmatched: 2. The CDR3 consists of 15 residues. The V gene's germline CDR1 is LGHNA and CDR2 YNFKEQ. The CDR3 DNA is TGTGCCAGCAGCCAAGGGACAGGGGGCTTCAATGAGCAGTTCTTC. Residues: CASSQGTGGFNEQFF.

This clonotype has ten or more counts. This rearrangement joins TRBV15 to TRBJ1-2; D gene ambiguous. The length of the CDR3 is 14 residues. Trimming stripped 0 bases from V and 4 bases from J, with 9 bases between. The germline V gene encodes CDR1 LNHNV and CDR2 YYDKDF (reference sequence). The CDR3 nucleotides are TGTGCCACCAGCAGAGAGTATGAAGCCTATGGCTACACCTTC. Its translation is CATSREYEAYGYTF.

There are many counts of this clonotype. The rearrangement joins TRBV7-3 to TRBJ2-3; D gene unclear. The CDR3 sequence is 16 residues long. With 2 bases removed from V and 2 bases from J, the gap between germline ends came to 14 bases. The germline V gene has CDR1 SGHTA and CDR2 FQGTGA. Here the CDR3 reads CASSLSWLMYTDTQYF. The CDR3 DNA reads TGTGCCAGCAGCTTATCTTGGCTGATGTACACAGATACGCAGTATTTT.

This clonotype has ten or more counts. The chain is built from TRBV3-1 and TRBJ2-5; D may match TRBD1 or TRBD2 (5 bases each). Trimming removed 5 bases from V and 2 bases from J, with 15 bases in between. CDR3 length: 15 residues. Per germline, CDR1 LGHDT and CDR2 YNNKEL (reference sequence). CDR3 region: CASSWGIARQETQYF. The DNA for the CDR3 is TGTGCCAGCAGCTGGGGGATAGCGAGGCAAGAGACCCAGTACTTC.

This chain uses TRBV6-4 with TRBJ1-4; no reliable D call. Germline V gene data show CDR1 as MRHNA and CDR2 as SNTAGT. Trimming pared 0 bases from V and 7 bases from J, leaving 12 bases between. CDR3 length equals 15 residues. The CDR3 DNA follows: TGTGCCAGCAGTGACTCCCCCGACCCAGGTGAAAAACTGTTTTTT. Amino acid sequence: CASSDSPDPGEKLFF.

On this clonotype: One base away lies a much larger clone, so this may be a sequencing read error. This chain connects TRBV7-2 to TRBJ2-1; TRBD1 is a possible D gene (6 bases). The germline V gene encodes CDR1 SGHTA and CDR2 FQGNSA. V lost 5 bases to trimming and J lost 8 bases, with 19 bases between them. The CDR3 has 15 residues. CDR3 coding DNA: TGTGCCAGCAGCCCTCGCGAACAGGGCCATTATGAGCAGTTCTTC. Amino acids: CASSPREQGHYEQFF. The variable domain in full, completed from reference TRBV7-2 and TRBJ2-1, reads GAGVSQSPSNKVTEKGKDVELRCDPISGHTALYWYRQSLGQGLEFLIYFQGNSAPDKSGLPSDRFSAERTGGSVSTLTIQRTQQEDSAVYLCASSPREQGHYEQFFGPGTRLTVL.

This clonotype was detected ten times or more. The V gene is TRBV7-2, the J gene TRBJ2-2, with 13 bases matching TRBD2. The CDR3 spans 18 residues. Unmatched junction bases numbered 11, after V lost 5 bases and J lost 5 bases. Per the germline V gene, CDR1 is SGHTA and CDR2 is FQGNSA. The CDR3, as DNA: TGTGCCAGCAGCCCCACCCGACTAGCGGGAGGTACTACCGGGGAGCTGTTTTTT. Translating gives CASSPTRLAGGTTGELFF.

Comment on this clonotype: This may be a read error: a much more frequent sequence differs by one nucleotide. This chain connects TRBV20-1 to TRBJ2-2; 9 positions agree with TRBD2. CDR3 length: 14 residues. The germline CDR1 and CDR2 sequences are DFQATT and SNEGSKA (reference sequence). V lost 5 bases to trimming and J lost 5 bases; unmatched junction nucleotides: 6. CDR3 sequence: CSACLAGLTGELFF. In DNA form, the CDR3 reads TGCAGTGCTTGCCTAGCGGGATTGACCGGGGAGCTGTTTTTT.

This clonotype has just a few counts. J is TRBJ2-7 and V is TRBV12-3 or TRBV12-4, with 8 bases matching TRBD2. The V segment lost 5 bases and the J segment 0 bases; nucleotides outside the gene matches: 6. The CDR3 totals 15 residues. The CDR3 loop reads CASSQTSGYSYEQYF. The DNA of the CDR3 is TGTGCCAGCAGTCAAACTAGCGGATACTCCTACGAGCAGTACTTC.

Here the CDR3 DNA reads TGTGCCAGCAGCGTTGACGGGACCGACAATGAGCAGTTCTTC. Translated: CASSVDGTDNEQFF. The V gene is TRBV9, the J gene TRBJ2-1; D possibly uses TRBD1 or TRBD2 (5 bases each). Germline CDR1 and CDR2: SGDLS and YYNGEE. The CDR3 length is 14 residues. Trimming cost V 2 bases and J 5 bases, with 11 bases left between them.

This clonotype was recorded a few times. J is TRBJ2-3 and V is TRBV24-1; 10 bases are shared with TRBD1. This CDR3 region has 16 residues. Germline-derived CDR1 and CDR2 are KGHDR and SFDVKD. V was pared by 4 bases and J by 3 bases, with 6 bases of the junction left unmatched. CDR3 DNA sequence: TGTGCCACCAGTGACTCCCGGACAGGGGGGACAGATACGCAGTATTTT. It codes for CATSDSRTGGTDTQYF.

Here the CDR3 reads CATSRDRGGGSNNEQFF. CDR3 bases: TGTGCCACCAGCAGAGATCGAGGCGGCGGGAGTAACAATGAGCAGTTCTTC. This rearrangement joins TRBV15 to TRBJ2-1; 7 nucleotides match TRBD2. The germline V gene has CDR1 LNHNV and CDR2 YYDKDF (reference sequence). The CDR3 sequence is 17 residues long. V was clipped by 0 bases and J by 5 bases; unmatched bases: 10.

This clonotype was detected many times. V and J are TRBV3-1 and TRBJ2-7, with D possibly called TRBD1 or TRBD2 (5 bases each). The CDR3 extends over 15 amino acids. Trimming removed 1 base at V and 0 bases at J, with 10 bases between. Looked up from germline, CDR1 is LGHDT and CDR2 is YNNKEL (reference sequence). CDR3 sequence reads: CASSQVWGSSYEQYF. CDR3 sequence (DNA): TGTGCCAGCAGCCAAGTTTGGGGGAGCTCCTACGAGCAGTACTTC.

This clonotype came up many times. The J gene is TRBJ2-1, the V gene TRBV28; TRBD2 matches at 9 bases. Germline V gene data show CDR1 as MDHEN and CDR2 as SYDVKM. The length of the CDR3 is 18 residues. Germline trimming cut 7 bases from V and 0 bases from J; bases unmatched to any gene: 13. CDR3 sequence (DNA): TGTGCCAGCAACTCACTAGCGGGCCAGGGGAACTCCTACAATGAGCAGTTCTTC. Protein: CASNSLAGQGNSYNEQFF.